Sequencing of this TCR beta chain was carried out in a study of cytomegalovirus exposure and HLA in healthy donors. Study in general: Among the 350 to 400 donors who were genotyped, around 77% fell in the genetic ancestry cluster that is associated with self-reported Caucasian donors. Findings of the study overall: Versus the roughly 670-donor mean, an Asian-associated ancestry cluster reportedly showed fewer N-insertions in a later analysis. Three chains linked to CMV were shown in vitro to be specific for CMV antigens.

A note on this clone: No antigen is known for it.

This CDR3 spans 13 amino acids. V lost 5 bases and J lost 3; bases outside the gene matches: 3. Germline-derived CDR1 and CDR2 are SEHNR and FQNEAQ (reference sequence). This PCR relied on a set of 60 Vbeta primers and 13 Jbeta primers. Here immunoSEQ multiplex PCR was the method, and the copy in TCRdb shows in-frame clones only, minus some. The data show some 190,000 clones, 80% seen once. The chain carries TRBV7-9 and TRBJ2-7, with 8 bases lining up with TRBD1. Sequencing was carried out using PBMCs. This clonotype was sampled from a woman aged 25 to 39 in good health and CMV-seronegative. This CDR3 is CASSTGQGYEQYF. CDR3 DNA: TGTGCCAGCAGCACCGGACAGGGCTACGAGCAGTACTTC.